This TCR beta chain was observed in a study of blood T cells in healthy people across ages (dated by TCRdb to 2013 to 2016). For the wider study: In model experiments, template switching captured about one uniquely barcoded TCR beta cDNA molecule for every two T cells. Two additional independent replicas of 1 million unique cDNA reads from the same blood draw were analyzed for two donors (one aged 18 to 30 and one aged 80 or older). To avoid experimental bias, donors of different ages were distributed randomly across sequencing lanes. Four age groups were formed from the donors: young (average about 16 years), middle-aged (approximately 39), aged (around 62) and long-lived (82). Age-related changes in TCR beta repertoire diversity were measured in the study by deep sequencing normalized with unique cDNA molecular identifiers. Overall study results and their limits: Compared with the aged group, the long-lived group had more naive CD4+ T cells, fewer expanded clones and increased TCR diversity, suggesting age selection. A strong correlation was found between observed TCR beta diversity and the percentage of naive T cells measured by flow cytometry. Observed TCR beta diversity per million T cells fell roughly linearly with age, and a significant reduction was already apparent by age roughly 40. Estimates of total diversity based on one million sequenced T cells were considered lower bounds and underestimates. Because profiling used bulk unsorted PBMCs, naive and antigen-experienced compartments could not be compared conclusively. The CMV infection status of donors was not known, potentially confounding age-related changes in expanded clonotypes.

As concerns this clonotype: Which antigen it targets is not known. No base quality values were provided; no much bigger clone lies one nucleotide off.

Donors were 35 to 40 systemically healthy Caucasian individuals from Russia aged roughly 6 to 90 years. Each donor gave 9.5 to 10 milliliters of peripheral blood, drawn into EDTA-treated Vacutainer tubes. Ficoll-Paque density-gradient centrifugation was used to isolate PBMCs, with at least 6.5 million per sample. Total RNA was extracted from PBMCs with Trizol reagent, with at least 6 micrograms obtained per sample. The percentages of naive CD45RAhigh/CD27high T cells were determined by flow cytometry on a PBMC aliquot from every donor. Preparation of the library involved 5' RACE. Reads for this sample came from an Illumina HiSeq 2500. The second PCR ran for roughly 7 to 11 cycles and used a J-beta primer mix along with a sample-barcoded 5' primer. A unique molecular identifier was introduced onto each TCR beta cDNA molecule by a template-switch 5' adaptor carrying 12 random nucleotides. Each sample yielded at least 3 million CDR3-containing paired-end reads. First-strand cDNA was synthesized from all RNA with the Mint cDNA synthesis kit, primed by a TRBC-specific oligonucleotide. All cDNA was treated with uracil-DNA glycosylase and then went through a first 18-cycle PCR with the universal primers M1SS and BC2_uni_R. Processing in the source paper ran as follows. Normalization of each sample was performed by random selection of 1 million high-quality reads, each carrying a distinct molecular identifier. Reads with shared molecular identifiers were discarded instead of being binned into consensus sequences. MiTCR, set to a Q25 quality threshold and the strictest error-elimination algorithm, was used for CDR3 identification, clonotype clustering and error correction. A nonparametric unseen species model with Euler transformation was used to estimate lower-bound total TCR beta diversity. Starting from the raw public reads, TCRdb applied fastp trimming at Q25, assembled clones with MiXCR and retained in-frame beta chains. Every distinct CDR3 protein forms one entry, paired with its most common genes and DNA. TCRdb's processing, not the authors', yielded these V and J calls. This sample comprises roughly 2 million distinct CDR3 sequences, around half of them detected only once. The top ten clonotypes cover approximately 2.1% of the sample.

The sequence came from a woman aged 40-49 years in good health. The sequenced material came from blood.

The DNA is as follows: TGTGCCAGCAGCTTAGCCTCTAGGTACAATGAGCAGTTCTTC. Its coded protein is CASSLASRYNEQFF. This sequence uses TRBV11-2 and TRBJ2-1; the D gene lacks a confident call. V is shortened by 1 base, J by 4 bases, and the region joining them spans 8 bases. The CDR3 covers 14 residues, taking in both the cysteine and the phenylalanine. Only the CDR3 region is kept as DNA, spanning 42 bases read in frame from base 1. For CDR1 and CDR2, the germline V gene lists SGHAT and FQNNGV.